This T cell receptor (beta chain) stems from a study of blood T cell repertoires in COVID-19. Background on the study: The samples span acute and convalescent COVID-19 from the United States, Italy and Spain. In each case, the material was cDNA or gDNA derived from T cells, B-cell-depleted T cells, or PBMCs.

For this clone: This sample also contains other DNA sequences that code for the same CDR3.

Trimming removed 5 bases from V and 1 base from J, with 8 bases in between. The CDR3 has 13 residues. The germline V gene encodes CDR1 SGHNT and CDR2 YENEEA. In the authors' workflow: Reference gene primers were amplified, and this amplification served to estimate nucleated cell counts. Only in-frame clones appear in the TCRdb table, and some are missing; sequencing was by immunoSEQ multiplex PCR. Clone size and V and J calls were adopted from that table, with D and trimming inferred from the DNA. The sample includes some 210,000 clones, around 82% of them seen just once. The chain uses TRBV11-3 and TRBJ1-1; D is unresolved. This receptor was taken from a woman aged 40-49 years with acute or convalescent COVID-19. The sequencing input was peripheral blood. Here the CDR3 reads CASSLAGNTEAFF. The CDR3 nucleotides read TGTGCCAGCAGCCTCGCAGGGAACACTGAAGCTTTCTTT.